The 30 T cell receptor beta chains below come from one sample, sequenced in a study of blood T cells in healthy people across ages. It was with a sample-barcoded 5' primer and a J-beta primer mix that a second PCR of roughly 7 to 11 cycles was run. TCRdb re-analysed the 5' RACE reads in MiXCR, keeping a single row per CDR3 protein. Among 1.5 million to 2 million distinct CDR3 sequences, around 36% were seen once, and the ten largest hold about 10%. Sequencing was carried out using blood. All receptors come from a woman aged 30 to 39 in good health.

This clonotype has only one observation. It is likely a read error, because the conserved phenylalanine at the end of the CDR3 is missing. The chain uses TRBV4-1 and TRBJ2-6; D unresolved. Germline loops: CDR1 MGHRA, CDR2 YSYEKL. The V and J ends lost 2 bases and 0 bases respectively, with 14 bases between them. The CDR3 is 18 amino acids. The CDR3, as DNA: TGCGCCAGCAGCCAACCCGTAAAACATAGCTCTGGGGCCAACGTCCTGACTGTC. Its translation: CASSQPVKHSSGANVLTV.

The chain is built from TRBV30 and TRBJ2-1; the match to TRBD2 covers 8 bases. Germline V lookup: CDR1 GTSNPN, CDR2 SVGIG (reference sequence). The length of the CDR3 is 14 residues. The junction had 12 bases not matched to a gene; V was cut back by 4 bases and J by 10 bases. In nucleotides, the CDR3 is TGTGCCTGGAAGAGTCAGCGGGAGTTTGGCGAGCAGTTCTTC. It yields the protein CAWKSQREFGEQFF.

This clonotype was found many times. The rearrangement links TRBV29-1 to TRBJ2-5; TRBD1 might be the D (5 bases). V was clipped by 4 bases and J by 2 bases, with 11 bases between them. The V gene's germline CDR1 is SQVTM and CDR2 ANQGSEA. The CDR3 sequence is 13 residues long. CDR3 nucleotides: TGCAGCGTTGCCCAGGGCCCTCAAGAGACCCAGTACTTC. Residues: CSVAQGPQETQYF.

This chain connects TRBV6-5 to TRBJ2-6, with a possible D match to TRBD2 (6 bases). In germline, CDR1 is MNHEY, CDR2 SVGAGI. The length of the CDR3 is 15 residues. V was cut by 4 bases and J by 2 bases, with 9 bases left in between. The CDR3 loop is CASSSGEAGANVLTF. CDR3 nucleotides: TGTGCCAGCAGTTCTGGGGAGGCTGGGGCCAACGTCCTGACTTTC.

This chain joins TRBV24-1 and TRBJ2-1; the match to TRBD1 covers 7 bases. In germline, CDR1 is KGHDR, CDR2 SFDVKD. The CDR3 spans 14 residues. With V trimmed by 5 bases and J by 6 bases, 6 bases remained unmatched. As DNA, the CDR3 is TGTGCCACCAGTGGAGGGGGCCGAATCAATGAGCAGTTCTTC. Translating gives CATSGGGRINEQFF.

The chain carries TRBV3-1 and TRBJ2-7, with TRBD1 identical over 7 bases. Germline assignment: CDR1 LGHDT and CDR2 YNNKEL (reference sequence). Germline trimming cut 0 bases from V and 3 bases from J; bases unmatched to any gene: 5. The CDR3 is 15 amino acids. As DNA, the CDR3 is TGTGCCAGCAGCCAAGATGAACAGGGGATCTACGAGCAGTACTTC. Protein sequence: CASSQDEQGIYEQYF.

This chain links TRBV13 with TRBJ1-1; D perhaps matches TRBD1 (5 bases). CDR3 size: 15 residues. The V gene's germline CDR1 is PRHDT and CDR2 FYEKMQ (reference sequence). Between the trimmed V and J ends, which lost 5 bases and 1 base, there was a span of 14 bases. CDR3 nucleotide sequence: TGTGCCAGCAGCGCTTCCGGGACGGGGAACACTGAAGCTTTCTTT. This translates into CASSASGTGNTEAFF.

The chain has TRBV2 and TRBJ2-7; 8 positions match TRBD1. Germline V gene lookup returns CDR1 SNHLY and CDR2 FYNNEI. V lost 8 bases, J lost 3 bases, and 6 bases stayed unmatched. CDR3 length equals 13 residues. CDR3 in amino acids: CASARTGYYEQYF. CDR3 bases: TGTGCCAGCGCCAGGACAGGGTACTACGAGCAGTACTTC.

The chain couples TRBV5-5 to TRBJ1-3, with TRBD1 identical over 9 bases. V lost 3 bases, J lost 1 base, and 5 bases stayed unmatched. CDR1 SGHKS and CDR2 YYEKEE come from the germline V gene (reference sequence). There are 16 residues in the CDR3. CDR3 nucleotides: TGTGCCAGCAGCTCCAGCGGGACAGGGTCTGGAAACACCATATATTTT. Residues: CASSSSGTGSGNTIYF.

The J gene is TRBJ2-5, the V gene TRBV18; D is ambiguous. V dropped 0 bases and J dropped 5 bases, with 10 bases sitting between them. CDR1 and CDR2 from the germline V gene are KGHSH and LQKENI. The CDR3 covers 14 residues. Written as DNA, the CDR3 is TGTGCCAGCTCACCACCGAAGTTCGGGGAGACCCAGTACTTC. Protein sequence: CASSPPKFGETQYF.

The chain carries TRBV20-1 and TRBJ1-2; D gene ambiguous. Deletions cut 1 base from V and 5 bases from J, with 11 bases between. Germline CDR1 and CDR2: DFQATT and SNEGSKA (reference sequence). CDR3 length equals 13 residues. The CDR3 DNA reads as TGCAGTGCTAGAGCAAACAGCGGGTATGGCTACACCTTC. This gives the protein CSARANSGYGYTF.

The CDR3 loop is CASSSQQENTEAFF. CDR3 in DNA: TGCGCCAGCAGCTCACAACAAGAGAACACTGAAGCTTTCTTT. The chain employs TRBV5-1 and TRBJ1-1; the D is unclear. CDR3 length: 14 residues. Germline assignment: CDR1 SGHRS and CDR2 YFSETQ. V shed 3 bases and J shed 1 base, with 10 bases lying between them.

V and J are TRBV28 and TRBJ1-4, with TRBD1 matching over 11 bases. This CDR3 has 15 residues. The germline V gene encodes CDR1 MDHEN and CDR2 SYDVKM. Losses at the gene ends were 3 bases for V and 7 bases for J; bases not matched to a gene: 4. CDR3 protein: CASSFPGQGGEKLFF. CDR3 in DNA: TGTGCCAGCAGTTTTCCGGGACAGGGGGGTGAAAAACTGTTTTTT. Variable domain in full (rest from reference TRBV28 and TRBJ1-4): DVKVTQSSRYLVKRTGEKVFLECVQDMDHENMFWYRQDPGLGLRLIYFSYDVKMKEKGDIPEGYSVSREKKERFSLILESASTNQTSMYLCASSFPGQGGEKLFFGSGTQLSVL.

This chain uses TRBV12-3 or TRBV12-4 with TRBJ2-3; D may correspond to TRBD1 or TRBD2 (6 bases each). The CDR3 is 15 amino acids. Trimming took off 7 bases at V and 4 bases at J, with 18 bases between the two ends. CDR3 residues: CASTSLVGGPDTQYF. The CDR3 DNA sequence: TGTGCCAGCACTTCCCTTGTTGGGGGGCCAGATACGCAGTATTTT.

The chain employs TRBV9 and TRBJ1-1; no reliable D call. Germline CDR1 and CDR2: SGDLS and YYNGEE. V lost 4 bases and J lost 11, with 30 bases in between. The CDR3 has 17 residues. This CDR3 is CASSPSPLDYAAVRAFF. CDR3 bases: TGTGCCAGCAGCCCGAGCCCCCTGGACTACGCCGCCGTACGGGCTTTCTTT. The whole variable domain, remainder taken from reference TRBV9 and TRBJ1-1, is DSGVTQTPKHLITATGQRVTLRCSPRSGDLSVYWYQQSLDQGLQFLIQYYNGEERAKGNILERFSAQQFPDLHSELNLSSLELGDSALYFCASSPSPLDYAAVRAFFGQGTRLTVV.

The chain links TRBV7-2 to TRBJ2-1, with TRBD2 matching over 7 bases. The J segment lost 6 bases and the V segment lost 8 bases, leaving 13 bases of the junction unmatched. Germline CDR1 reads SGHTA; CDR2 reads FQGNSA. CDR3 length: 15 residues. CDR3 in amino acids: CASGSRGRVFNEQFF. CDR3 coding DNA: TGTGCCAGCGGAAGTAGAGGGAGGGTTTTCAATGAGCAGTTCTTC.

This clonotype was observed many times. The gene calls are TRBV2 and TRBJ2-5; TRBD2 matches 8 bases. This CDR3 spans 15 amino acids. The germline V gene has CDR1 SNHLY and CDR2 FYNNEI. The V segment lost 4 bases and the J segment 4 bases; nucleotides outside the gene matches: 8. The CDR3 bases are TGTGCCAGCAGTGTCGTAGAAGCGGGGGTAGAGACCCAGTACTTC. This translates into CASSVVEAGVETQYF.

V is TRBV12-3 or TRBV12-4 and J is TRBJ1-2; perhaps TRBD1 as D (6 bases). The CDR3 contains 15 residues. Trimming cost V 3 bases and J 0 bases, with 11 bases left between them. CDR3 nucleotides: TGTGCCAGCAGTTTCGGACAGCAATCTAACTATGGCTACACCTTC. Encoded protein: CASSFGQQSNYGYTF.

This clonotype showed up many times. The chain uses TRBV7-2 and TRBJ2-5, with 12 bases fitting TRBD2. Per the germline V gene, CDR1 is SGHTA and CDR2 is FQGNSA. Trimming took 5 bases from V and 5 from J; bases not matched to a gene: 6. The length of the CDR3 is 15 residues. The CDR3 loop is CASSPSGGAGETQYF. DNA for the CDR3: TGTGCCAGCAGCCCTAGCGGGGGGGCTGGGGAGACCCAGTACTTC.

This clonotype was seen only a few times. The genes are TRBV11-2 and TRBJ2-3; D unclear. This CDR3 spans 15 amino acids. Deletions cut 0 bases from V and 0 bases from J, with 7 bases between. Per the germline V gene, CDR1 is SGHAT and CDR2 is FQNNGV. The CDR3 DNA is TGTGCCAGCAGCTTAGACACCACTAGCACAGATACGCAGTATTTT. It translates to CASSLDTTSTDTQYF.

The chain carries TRBV28 and TRBJ2-6; D uncertain. The V end was cut by 10 bases, the J end by 4 bases, with 11 bases between. Germline V gives CDR1 MDHEN, CDR2 SYDVKM. The CDR3 is 13 residues long. The DNA for the CDR3 is TGTGCCACTGAGATAACCGGGGCCAACGTCCTGACTTTC. This encodes CATEITGANVLTF.

This rearrangement joins TRBV18 to TRBJ1-2; D not resolved. In germline, CDR1 is KGHSH, CDR2 LQKENI. Trimming removed 0 bases from V and 8 bases from J, with 10 bases in between. This CDR3 contains 13 residues. The CDR3 loop reads CASSPPTARGYTF. The DNA of the CDR3 is TGTGCCAGCTCACCACCGACGGCCAGGGGCTACACCTTC.

This clonotype was found once. This may arise from a read error, as a much more abundant clone is one base away. The chain uses TRBV6-2 or TRBV6-3 and TRBJ2-7, with 11 nucleotides matching TRBD2. CDR3 length: 16 residues. V shed 2 bases, J shed 0 bases, and the junction held 3 bases outside the gene matches. The germline gives CDR1 MNHEY, CDR2 SVGEGT. CDR3: CASSYPGLAGSYEQYF. As DNA, the CDR3 is TGTGCCAGCAGTTACCCTGGACTAGCGGGCTCCTACGAGCAGTACTTC.

This clonotype has ten or more counts. The V call is TRBV29-1, the J call TRBJ2-3, with TRBD1 matching 10 bases. With 4 bases clipped from V and 4 bases from J, the junction kept 5 bases outside the gene matches. Per the germline V gene, CDR1 is SQVTM and CDR2 is ANQGSEA. This CDR3 comprises 14 residues. The CDR3 spells CSVGRDRGSDTQYF. The CDR3 DNA is TGCAGCGTTGGGCGGGACAGGGGCTCAGATACGCAGTATTTT.

The CDR3 bases are TGTGCCAGCAGGCAGAGGAACACTGAAGCTTTCTTT. Translating gives CASRQRNTEAFF. J is TRBJ1-1 and V is TRBV3-1; D call uncertain. Trimming removed 6 bases from V and 1 base from J, with 6 bases in between. Per germline, CDR1 LGHDT and CDR2 YNNKEL (reference sequence). The CDR3 is made up of 12 amino acids. The full variable domain, with the rest looked up from reference TRBV3-1 and TRBJ1-1, is DTAVSQTPKYLVTQMGNDKSIKCEQNLGHDTMYWYKQDSKKFLKIMFSYNNKELIINETVPNRFSPKSPDKAHLNLHINSLELGDSAVYFCASRQRNTEAFFGQGTRLTVV.

This sequence joins TRBV5-6 and TRBJ2-1, with 8 bases lining up with TRBD1. Germline trimming cut 4 bases from V and 0 bases from J; bases unmatched to any gene: 6. The CDR3 contains 16 residues. Germline lookup yields CDR1 SGHDT and CDR2 YYEEEE. The CDR3 loop reads CASSEITGGSYNEQFF. Here the CDR3 DNA reads TGTGCCAGCAGCGAAATCACAGGGGGCTCCTACAATGAGCAGTTCTTC.

This clonotype was counted between two and nine times. The rearrangement joins TRBV29-1 to TRBJ2-1; D perhaps matches TRBD2 (5 bases). Germline V gives CDR1 SQVTM, CDR2 ANQGSEA. CDR3 size: 13 residues. Trimming removed 6 bases from V and 0 bases from J, with 9 bases in between. The chain's CDR3 is CSVRASSYNEQFF. The CDR3 bases are TGCAGCGTGCGGGCAAGCTCCTACAATGAGCAGTTCTTC.

This chain connects TRBV6-1 to TRBJ1-2, with D hard to call. This CDR3 comprises 12 residues. Germline CDR1 is MNHNS and CDR2 is SASEGT. V dropped 9 bases and J dropped 8 bases, with 16 bases sitting between them. The CDR3 spells CASSIELGGYTF. DNA of the CDR3: TGTGCCAGTTCCATCGAATTGGGGGGCTACACCTTC.

As DNA, the CDR3 is TGTGCCAGCAGCCGGGTGGCTAGCCCGACCCAGTACTTC. Protein sequence: CASSRVASPTQYF. The J gene is TRBJ2-5, the V gene TRBV7-2; TRBD2 might be the D (5 bases). The V and J ends lost 5 bases and 7 bases respectively, with 14 bases between them. There are 13 residues in the CDR3. CDR1 SGHTA and CDR2 FQGNSA come from the germline V gene. Full variable domain (outside the CDR3, taken from reference TRBV7-2 and TRBJ2-5): GAGVSQSPSNKVTEKGKDVELRCDPISGHTALYWYRQSLGQGLEFLIYFQGNSAPDKSGLPSDRFSAERTGGSVSTLTIQRTQQEDSAVYLCASSRVASPTQYFGPGTRLLVL.

This clonotype was counted many times. One end of the junction does not line up with germline, which may come from a read error. V is TRBV5-1 and J is TRBJ2-6; 7 bases line up with TRBD1. This CDR3 has 15 amino acids. Germline V CDR1 and CDR2: SGHRS, YFSETQ. CDR3 sequence: CASSVTGTGANVLTF. CDR3 bases: TGTGCCAGCAGCGTGACAGGGACTGGGGCCAACGTCCTGACTTTC.